Listed below are T cell receptor beta chains from one sample, sequenced in a study of blood T cell repertoires in COVID-19. The protocol was immunoSEQ multiplex PCR, while the TCRdb copy is restricted to in-frame clones and leaves out a portion. The sample lists over 200,000 clones, approximately 88% occurring once. Source material: PBMCs or T cells enriched from blood (not recorded which). These TCRs come from a young woman who had been exposed to COVID-19. Both conserved end residues are part of each CDR3. A D gene is named only where the DNA matches it firmly. The size field is filled for only some rows; it gives once, few, many or a size class.

J,V,D,size,DNA,CDR3
TRBJ1-1,TRBV3-1/TRBV3-2,-,-,TGTGCCAGCAGCAAGACAGTAACCACTGAAGCTTTCTTT,CASSKTVTTEAFF
TRBJ1-2,TRBV6-5,TRBD1,-,TGTGCCAGCAAAATGACAGGGCTGGGTAACTATGGCTACACCTTC,CASKMTGLGNYGYTF
TRBJ1-4,TRBV5-1,TRBD1,-,TGCGCCAGCAGCTGGGGACAGACCTCAACTAATGAAAAACTGTTTTTT,CASSWGQTSTNEKLFF
TRBJ1-1,TRBV5-1,-,-,TGCGCCAGCAGCTCCGGGACAAGCCTCGAGAACACTGAAGCTTTCTTT,CASSSGTSLENTEAFF
TRBJ1-2,TRBV6-5,-,-,TGTGCCAGCAGACGGGTGAACTATGGCTACACCTTC,CASRRVNYGYTF
TRBJ1-5,TRBV28,-,-,TGTGCCAGCAGTTTTGTTGCGGTGCAGCCCCAGCATTTT,CASSFVAVQPQHF
TRBJ1-2,TRBV6-5,-,few,TGTGCCAGCAGAAAGTATCAGGGCTCTACCCTCGGCTACACCTTC,CASRKYQGSTLGYTF
TRBJ1-1,TRBV5-6,-,-,TGTGCCAGCAGCTCCCGGGTCACTGAAGCTTTCTTT,CASSSRVTEAFF
TRBJ1-5,TRBV19,-,-,TGTGCCAGTAGTATAGGGTCCGGGAGTAATCAGCCCCAGCATTTT,CASSIGSGSNQPQHF
TRBJ2-3,TRBV4-2,-,-,TGTGCCAGCAGCCCTGGACTTAGTACAGATACGCAGTATTTT,CASSPGLSTDTQYF
TRBJ1-1,TRBV5-4,TRBD1,-,TGTGCCAGCAGCCCGGGTGGTAACAGGGGACCTGAAGCTTTCTTT,CASSPGGNRGPEAFF
TRBJ1-1,TRBV11-2,TRBD1,-,TGTGCCAGCAGCTGGACAGGGGAGAGGACTGAAGCTTTCTTT,CASSWTGERTEAFF
TRBJ2-1,TRBV7-2,-,-,TGTGCCAGCAGCTTAACCACTAGGGATGAGCGGTTCTTC,CASSLTTRDERFF
TRBJ2-5,TRBV11-3,TRBD2,-,TGTGCCAGCAGCCCGACTAGCTCCGAGACCCAGTACTTC,CASSPTSSETQYF
TRBJ1-2,TRBV5-6,-,once,TGTGCCAGCAGCTTGGCGGGGGGTAGGCATGGCTACACCTTC,CASSLAGGRHGYTF
TRBJ1-1,TRBV12-3/TRBV12-4,-,-,TGTGCCAGCCCCCCAGGTGGGGGGACTGAAGCTTTCTTT,CASPPGGGTEAFF
TRBJ1-1,TRBV7-2,TRBD1,-,TGTGCCAGCAGCATGGAACAGGGGAGGACTGAAGCTTTCTTT,CASSMEQGRTEAFF
TRBJ2-7,TRBV7-8,-,once,TGTGCCAGCAGCCAACCTCAGGGTCACGAGCAGTACTTC,CASSQPQGHEQYF
TRBJ2-5,TRBV3-1/TRBV3-2,-,once,TGTGCCAGCAGCCAGAGGGTCGGAGGAGAGACCCAGTACTTC,CASSQRVGGETQYF
TRBJ1-5,TRBV4-2,-,-,TGTGCCAGCAGCCAAGAGGGGATGGGGGGGCAGCCCCAGCATTTT,CASSQEGMGGQPQHF
TRBJ2-1,TRBV5-1,TRBD2,-,TGCGCCAGCAGCGGAGGACTAGCGGGAGGGCCCTACAATGAGCAGTTCTTC,CASSGGLAGGPYNEQFF
TRBJ1-1,TRBV2,TRBD1,-,TGTGCCAGCAGTGGACTCCGACGACAGGGGACCGATGAAGCTTTCTTT,CASSGLRRQGTDEAFF